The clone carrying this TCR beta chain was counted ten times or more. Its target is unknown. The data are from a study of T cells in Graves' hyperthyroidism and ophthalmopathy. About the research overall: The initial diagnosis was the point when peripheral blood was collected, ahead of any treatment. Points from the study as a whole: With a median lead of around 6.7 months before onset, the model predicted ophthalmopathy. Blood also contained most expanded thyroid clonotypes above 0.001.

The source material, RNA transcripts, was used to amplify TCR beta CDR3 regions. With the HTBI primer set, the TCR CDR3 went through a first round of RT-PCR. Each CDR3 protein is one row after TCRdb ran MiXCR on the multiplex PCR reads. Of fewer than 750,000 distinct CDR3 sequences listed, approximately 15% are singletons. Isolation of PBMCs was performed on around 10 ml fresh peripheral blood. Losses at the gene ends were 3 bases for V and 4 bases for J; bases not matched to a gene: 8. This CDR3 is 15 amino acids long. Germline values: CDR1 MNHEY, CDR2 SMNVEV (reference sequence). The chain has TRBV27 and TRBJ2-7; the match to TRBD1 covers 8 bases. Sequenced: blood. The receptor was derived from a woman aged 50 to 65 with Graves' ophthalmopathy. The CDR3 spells CASSFSGQGGYEQYF. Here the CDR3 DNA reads TGTGCCAGCAGTTTTAGCGGACAGGGCGGGTACGAGCAGTACTTC.